The 16 T cell receptor beta chains presented below share a single source sample, sequenced in a study of vaccination and CD4 T cells after COVID-19. No antigen has been assigned to these receptors. At the Johns Hopkins FTIC core, DNA taken from cultured CD4+ T cells was sequenced by way of the Oncomine TCR Beta short-read assay. Via MiXCR, TCRdb re-called the PCR reads, giving one row per CDR3 protein. The repertoire consists of 17,000 or so distinct CDR3 sequences, with around 40% occurring once and the leading ten covering under 7.5%. Treatment meaning: roughly 10-day PBMC culture with coronavirus spike peptide pools or control peptides (ViraFEST assay). Specimen: CD4+ T cells from blood, cultured in vitro, collected before SARS-CoV-2 vaccination. These receptor sequences come from a human donor who had recovered from COVID-19.

The V and J genes are TRBV5-1 and TRBJ1-1; 9 positions agree with TRBD1. Trimming took 3 bases from V and 0 from J; bases not matched to a gene: 3. In germline, CDR1 is SGHRS, CDR2 YFSETQ. The CDR3 has 15 residues. As DNA, the CDR3 is TGCGCCAGCAGCTCGGGACAGGGATTGAACACTGAAGCTTTCTTT. It is translated as CASSSGQGLNTEAFF.

The chain combines TRBV6-5 with TRBJ2-4, with 8 bases aligning to TRBD1. The junction had 13 bases not matched to a gene; V was cut back by 2 bases and J by 1 base. CDR1 and CDR2 (germline): MNHEY, SVGAGI. CDR3 size: 19 residues. The CDR3 spells CASSYGSSQGAVAKNIQYF. DNA for the CDR3: TGTGCCAGCAGTTACGGTTCTTCGCAGGGGGCTGTGGCCAAAAACATTCAGTACTTC.

The J gene is TRBJ1-1, the V gene TRBV19, with TRBD1 matching over 7 bases. CDR3 length equals 17 residues. The germline gives CDR1 LNHDA, CDR2 SQIVND (reference sequence). The V gene end was trimmed by 5 bases and the J gene end by 1 base; junction bases not matched to a gene: 13. CDR3 loop: CASSLRGGTVRNTEAFF. In DNA form, the CDR3 reads TGTGCCAGTAGTCTGCGGGGCGGGACAGTGAGGAACACTGAAGCTTTCTTT. The entire variable domain, with the rest obtained from reference TRBV19 and TRBJ1-1, is as follows: DGGITQSPKYLFRKEGQNVTLSCEQNLNHDAMYWYRQDPGQGLRLIYYSQIVNDFQKGDIAEGYSVSREKKESFPLTVTSAQKNPTAFYLCASSLRGGTVRNTEAFFGQGTRLTVV.

This clonotype was detected only a few times. The V and J genes are TRBV6-5 and TRBJ2-1; 11 bases line up with TRBD2. Germline V lookup: CDR1 MNHEY, CDR2 SVGAGI. CDR3 size: 16 residues. The V segment lost 2 bases and the J segment 9 bases; nucleotides outside the gene matches: 9. CDR3 coding DNA: TGTGCCAGCAGTTACCTAGCGGGGGGTTATAAGGGTGAGCAGTTCTTC. Protein sequence: CASSYLAGGYKGEQFF.

For the CDR3, the DNA is TGTGCCAGCAGCTTAATGAATGAGGAGGACTATGGCTACACCTTC. Translation: CASSLMNEEDYGYTF. The J gene is TRBJ1-2, the V gene TRBV7-9; D gene ambiguous. From germline, CDR1 is SEHNR and CDR2 FQNEAQ (reference sequence). V was cut by 2 bases and J by 3 bases, with 13 bases left in between. This CDR3 has 15 amino acids.

V is TRBV7-8 and J is TRBJ1-2; D gene uncertain. Trimming pared 1 base from V and 8 bases from J, leaving 14 bases between. CDR1 SGHVS and CDR2 FQNEAQ come from the germline V gene. The CDR3 contains 14 residues. The CDR3 here is CASSLDVGTGGYTF. The DNA for the CDR3 is TGTGCCAGCAGCTTAGACGTGGGAACGGGAGGCTACACCTTC.

The gene calls are TRBV10-3 and TRBJ2-7; 7 nucleotides agree with TRBD2. CDR3 length equals 12 residues. V was pared by 7 bases and J by 2 bases, with 2 bases of the junction left unmatched. Germline V CDR1 and CDR2: ENHRY, SYGVKD. DNA of the CDR3: TGTGCCATCACTAGCGGTACCTACGAGCAGTACTTC. It specifies CAITSGTYEQYF.

This chain uses TRBV12-3 or TRBV12-4 with TRBJ1-5; 9 bases match TRBD1. The CDR3 is 14 residues long. Losses at the gene ends were 3 bases for V and 5 bases for J; bases not matched to a gene: 2. CDR3 DNA: TGTGCCAGCAGTTTGGGGGACAGGGATCAGCCCCAGCATTTT. Protein: CASSLGDRDQPQHF.

This clonotype occurred a few times. In nucleotides, the CDR3 is TGCGCCAGCAGCTTGGCCATCGACAGCGGAGCCCAGTACTTC. Residues: CASSLAIDSGAQYF. The chain couples TRBV5-1 to TRBJ2-5, with D perhaps given as TRBD1 or TRBD2 (5 bases each). Germline CDR1 SGHRS, CDR2 YFSETQ. The ends were cut back, 0 bases at V and 9 bases at J, with 15 bases in the middle. This CDR3 is 14 amino acids long.

CDR3 in DNA: TGTGCCAGCCGGGGGGGAGCGGCAGATACGCAGTATTTT. It translates to CASRGGAADTQYF. The rearrangement joins TRBV7-9 to TRBJ2-3; 8 bases match TRBD2. Looked up from germline, CDR1 is SEHNR and CDR2 is FQNEAQ (reference sequence). This CDR3 comprises 13 residues. Losses at the gene ends were 8 bases for V and 4 bases for J; bases not matched to a gene: 5.

The rearrangement uses TRBV5-3 and TRBJ2-2; 15 positions match TRBD2. TRBV5-3 is filed as an ORF, its function uncertain. V gave up 4 bases and J gave up 7 bases; unmatched junction bases: 8. The CDR3 covers 17 residues. CDR3 protein: CARSPTGTSGRYGELFF. The CDR3 DNA follows: TGTGCCAGAAGCCCCACAGGGACTAGCGGGAGGTACGGGGAGCTGTTTTTT.

This clonotype has just a few counts. This sequence joins TRBV10-3 and TRBJ1-1, with a weak D call TRBD1 (6 bases). The ends were cut back, 8 bases at V and 4 bases at J, with 23 bases in the middle. Per the germline V gene, CDR1 is ENHRY and CDR2 is SYGVKD. The length of the CDR3 is 16 residues. CDR3: CAISDRNSPPGTEAFF. The CDR3 DNA is TGTGCCATCTCTGACAGGAACTCCCCTCCGGGCACTGAAGCTTTCTTT.

This clonotype was counted only a few times. This chain connects TRBV6-1 to TRBJ1-6; tentative D call: TRBD1 (5 bases). The CDR3 runs to 14 residues. From germline, CDR1 is MNHNS and CDR2 SASEGT. V lost 3 bases and J lost 9, with 12 bases in between. The CDR3 region has the DNA TGTGCCAGCAGTGACTTTCCAAGGGGTTCACCCCTCCACTTT. Translation gives CASSDFPRGSPLHF.

The chain uses TRBV29-1 and TRBJ2-5, with a weak D call TRBD1 (7 bases). V was pared by 1 base and J by 1 base, with 10 bases between. The CDR3 runs to 14 residues. CDR1 is SQVTM, CDR2 ANQGSEA, per germline. The CDR3 coding sequence is TGCAGCGTTGAAGCCCAGGGGGGCCAAGAGACCCAGTACTTC. Protein: CSVEAQGGQETQYF.

This sequence joins TRBV10-3 and TRBJ1-1, with D unclear. This CDR3 spans 14 amino acids. CDR1 is ENHRY and CDR2 is SYGVKD in the germline V gene. The CDR3 bases are TGTGCATCGACGGGCCAGACACTGAACACTGAAGCTTTCTTT. It specifies CASTGQTLNTEAFF.

V and J are TRBV28 and TRBJ2-1; 9 nucleotides align to TRBD2. Germline CDR1 MDHEN, CDR2 SYDVKM. J was trimmed by 5 bases and V by 2 bases; bases with no gene match: 13. CDR3 length: 18 residues. CDR3 bases: TGTGCCAGCAGTTTAAGGGTTTTTAGCGGGAGTACACACAATGAGCAGTTCTTC. Amino acid sequence: CASSLRVFSGSTHNEQFF.